One sample yielded the 16 T cell receptor beta chains listed below, sequenced in a study of CD8 T cells in ankylosing spondylitis. TCRdb called the 5' RACE reads again in MiXCR, with one record for every CDR3 protein. The profile shows fewer than 250,000 distinct CDR3 sequences, approximately 30% of them singletons. Sequencing was carried out using blood, either unsorted or a sorted T cell fraction (not recorded which). Receptor source: a male donor with ankylosing spondylitis or in good health (not recorded which).

This chain links TRBV12-3 or TRBV12-4 with TRBJ2-7; 7 bases fit TRBD2. The V gene end was trimmed by 2 bases and the J gene end by 6 bases; junction bases not matched to a gene: 4. The CDR3 has 13 amino acids. CDR3 coding DNA: TGTGCCAGCAGTTTAATGGGGGGGTCCGAGCAGTACTTC. The encoded protein is CASSLMGGSEQYF.

This clonotype was seen a single time. The CDR3 end shows no conserved phenylalanine or tryptophan, and so a read error is likely. The chain couples TRBV5-1 to TRBJ2-6; D gene unclear. V was pared by 6 bases and J by 0 bases, with 16 bases between. The CDR3 is made up of 17 amino acids. From germline, CDR1 is SGHRS and CDR2 YFSETQ. CDR3 in amino acids: CASKAWAGFSGANVLTL. In DNA form, the CDR3 reads TGCGCCAGCAAGGCATGGGCTGGATTCTCTGGGGCCAACGTCCTGACTTTA.

The chain uses TRBV27 and TRBJ1-6; TRBD1 aligns across 8 bases. The V gene's germline CDR1 is MNHEY and CDR2 SMNVEV (reference sequence). This CDR3 comprises 14 residues. The J segment lost 6 bases and the V segment lost 6 bases, leaving 4 bases of the junction unmatched. The CDR3 nucleotides read TGTGCCAGCAGATTAGGACAGGGTAATTCACCCCTCCACTTT. Its protein is CASRLGQGNSPLHF.

CDR3 sequence (DNA): TGCAGCGTTGTCCCTGTGGGGGCCTCAGATACGCAGTATTTT. The encoded protein is CSVVPVGASDTQYF. The chain recombines TRBV29-1 with TRBJ2-3; D might be TRBD1 (6 bases). The CDR3 is made up of 14 amino acids. The germline V gene encodes CDR1 SQVTM and CDR2 ANQGSEA. The germline V and J ends were trimmed by 4 bases and 4 bases, with 15 bases remaining between them.

The chain is built from TRBV12-3 or TRBV12-4 and TRBJ1-6; D possibly corresponds to TRBD1 (5 bases). Trimming cost V 5 bases and J 8 bases, with 16 bases left between them. This CDR3 has 15 residues. The CDR3 sequence is CASSPNRGRDSPLHF. Here the CDR3 DNA reads TGTGCCAGCAGTCCCAATCGAGGCAGGGATTCACCCCTCCACTTT.

The chain couples TRBV7-6 to TRBJ2-2; D uncertain. The ends were cut back, 1 base at V and 7 bases at J, with 7 bases in the middle. The CDR3 extends over 13 amino acids. Germline V gene lookup returns CDR1 SGHVS and CDR2 FNYEAQ. The CDR3 nucleotides are TGTGCCAGCAGCTTAGACTGGGGCGGGGAGCTGTTTTTT. Its protein product is CASSLDWGGELFF.

There are a few counts of this clonotype. V gene TRBV7-9 combines with J gene TRBJ1-6, with no clear D. The germline V and J ends were trimmed by 4 bases and 9 bases, with 7 bases remaining between them. The germline V gene encodes CDR1 SEHNR and CDR2 FQNEAQ (reference sequence). The CDR3 totals 12 residues. CDR3 bases: TGTGCCAGCAGCTCCCGAACTTCACCCCTCCACTTT. This encodes CASSSRTSPLHF.

This clonotype was seen more than once but under ten times. This sequence joins TRBV12-3 or TRBV12-4 and TRBJ2-7; D perhaps matches TRBD2 (5 bases). V was pared by 3 bases and J by 3 bases, with 15 bases between. This CDR3 has 15 residues. The CDR3 DNA reads TGTGCCAGCAGTTTGGAGGCCTCGAGTAGCTACGAGCAGTACTTC. This codes for CASSLEASSSYEQYF.

The chain couples TRBV20-1 to TRBJ2-2; maybe TRBD1 (5 bases). Trimming removed 7 bases at V and 0 bases at J, with 9 bases between. The germline CDR1 and CDR2 sequences are DFQATT and SNEGSKA (reference sequence). CDR3 length: 13 residues. The CDR3 nucleotides read TGCAGTGTAGGGGTAGCGAACACCGGGGAGCTGTTTTTT. Amino acid sequence: CSVGVANTGELFF.

This clonotype was seen a handful of times. The rearrangement joins TRBV6-4 to TRBJ2-1; D is possibly TRBD1 (8 bases). Germline assignment: CDR1 MRHNA and CDR2 SNTAGT. The CDR3 runs 13 residues. The V end lost 6 bases, the J end lost 5 bases, and 11 bases lay between the germline ends. This CDR3 reads CASRQGGDNEQFF. In DNA form, the CDR3 reads TGTGCCAGCAGACAGGGGGGGGACAATGAGCAGTTCTTC.

This clonotype appeared a few times. V usage is TRBV10-3 and J usage is TRBJ2-1; 8 positions match TRBD1. CDR1 and CDR2 from the germline V gene are ENHRY and SYGVKD. The trim removed 7 bases at V and 8 bases at J, leaving 10 bases unmatched. The length of the CDR3 is 14 residues. The CDR3 sequence is CAITRDRTLDEQFF. Written as DNA, the CDR3 is TGTGCCATCACCCGGGACAGGACTCTGGATGAGCAGTTCTTC.

The chain joins TRBV4-1 to TRBJ2-2; 10 bases align to TRBD1. The CDR3 extends over 17 amino acids. The trim removed 4 bases at V and 1 base at J, leaving 6 bases unmatched. Germline loops: CDR1 MGHRA, CDR2 YSYEKL. The CDR3: CASSPRQGALNTGELFF. The CDR3 region has the DNA TGCGCCAGCAGCCCGAGACAGGGGGCCTTGAACACCGGGGAGCTGTTTTTT.

CDR3 protein: CASSYSRGAAGELFF. DNA of the CDR3: TGTGCCAGCAGTTACTCGCGAGGAGCGGCCGGGGAGCTGTTTTTT. This chain joins TRBV6-5 and TRBJ2-2, with D maybe TRBD2 (5 bases). The CDR3 runs to 15 residues. The germline V and J ends were trimmed by 0 bases and 6 bases, with 11 bases remaining between them. Germline V CDR1 and CDR2: MNHEY, SVGAGI.

This clonotype was seen at least ten times. The V call is TRBV20-1, the J call TRBJ2-7, with 7 bases fitting TRBD1. The CDR3 is made up of 15 amino acids. V gave up 0 bases and J gave up 3 bases; unmatched junction bases: 8. Germline V CDR1 and CDR2: DFQATT, SNEGSKA (reference sequence). CDR3 loop: CSARDPGQANYEQYF. DNA of the CDR3: TGCAGTGCTAGAGATCCCGGACAGGCGAACTACGAGCAGTACTTC.

This clonotype appeared a few times. The V gene is TRBV29-1, the J gene TRBJ1-4, with 7 positions matching TRBD1. Germline V gene sequence: CDR1 SQVTM, CDR2 ANQGSEA. This CDR3 region has 13 residues. V lost 7 bases to trimming and J lost 8 bases; unmatched junction nucleotides: 10. CDR3 loop: CSAHPAGGEKLFF. CDR3 nucleotide sequence: TGCAGCGCCCACCCGGCAGGGGGAGAAAAACTGTTTTTT.

This chain uses TRBV29-1 with TRBJ2-2, with a weak D call TRBD2 (6 bases). The CDR3 runs to 13 residues. Germline V gene data show CDR1 as SQVTM and CDR2 as ANQGSEA. V was shortened by 6 bases and J by 5 bases, with 13 bases between the two germline ends. The CDR3 coding sequence is TGCAGCGTGGCGGGGCGAAGTACCGGGGAGCTGTTTTTT. As protein: CSVAGRSTGELFF.